The 23 T cell receptor beta chains below come from one sample, sequenced in a study of shared clonotypes between healthy human individuals. Sequenced by immunoSEQ multiplex PCR; TCRdb stores in-frame clones only, minus some. Of roughly 1,600,000 clones listed, approximately 98.5% were seen once; the top ten hold under 0.45%. Sequencing input: naive CD4+ T cells sorted from blood. Subset noted: CD45RA+ positively selected. These receptors came from a man aged 25-45 years in good health.

In regard to this clone: Other DNA sequences from this sample encode an identical CDR3 as well. For the CDR3, the DNA is TGCGCCAGCAGCTTGGAACAGGGTGGTCAGCCCCAGCATTTT. Amino acid sequence: CASSLEQGGQPQHF. The chain employs TRBV5-1 and TRBJ1-5; tentative D call: TRBD1 (6 bases). The V end lost 0 bases, the J end lost 6 bases, and 10 bases lay between the germline ends. There are 14 residues in the CDR3. Per germline, CDR1 SGHRS and CDR2 YFSETQ.

The chain links TRBV20-1 to TRBJ2-1, with TRBD1 as a possible D gene (5 bases). This CDR3 has 11 residues. The germline V gene has CDR1 DFQATT and CDR2 SNEGSKA (reference sequence). This CDR3 is CSINRNNEQFF. As DNA, the CDR3 is TGCTCAATTAACAGGAACAATGAGCAGTTCTTC.

This chain uses TRBV28 with TRBJ2-7; TRBD1 agrees at 9 bases. The germline gives CDR1 MDHEN, CDR2 SYDVKM. CDR3 length: 16 residues. V lost 3 bases and J lost 1; bases outside the gene matches: 7. The CDR3 here is CASSFSGQGISYEQYF. In DNA form, the CDR3 reads TGTGCCAGCAGTTTCTCCGGACAGGGGATATCCTACGAGCAGTACTTC.

The gene calls are TRBV9 and TRBJ2-7, with D hard to call. Germline V lookup: CDR1 SGDLS, CDR2 YYNGEE. Trimming left V 4 bases short and J 7 bases short, with 21 bases between. The CDR3 loop spans 15 amino acids. The CDR3 bases are TGTGCCAGCAGCCTCAAGGCCGCTCCGGACGGTGAGCAGTACTTC. It is translated as CASSLKAAPDGEQYF.

The V call is TRBV6-6, the J call TRBJ2-7; tentatively, D is TRBD2 (5 bases). The CDR3 totals 15 residues. Germline CDR1 MNHNY, CDR2 SVGAGI (reference sequence). V was trimmed by 5 bases and J by 2 bases, leaving 16 bases between them. The CDR3 spells CASSTPRERTYEQYF. The CDR3 nucleotides read TGTGCCAGCAGTACACCGAGGGAGCGGACCTACGAGCAGTACTTC.

The chain employs TRBV10-2 and TRBJ1-2; D remains unclear. Per the germline V gene, CDR1 is WSHSY and CDR2 is SAAADI. The V gene lost 3 bases and the J gene lost 8 bases, with 16 bases spanning the gap. The CDR3 sequence is 14 residues long. DNA of the CDR3: TGCGCCAGCAGTGAAAGATCAGCCCAAGGGGGCTACACCTTC. This gives the protein CASSERSAQGGYTF.

This clone has just one count. The J gene is TRBJ2-2, the V gene TRBV28; no clear D. The V and J ends lost 5 bases and 3 bases respectively, with 10 bases between them. The CDR3 extends over 14 amino acids. Germline lookup yields CDR1 MDHEN and CDR2 SYDVKM. The CDR3: CASSPWSYTGELFF. The CDR3 DNA sequence: TGTGCCAGCAGTCCATGGTCCTACACCGGGGAGCTGTTTTTT.

The chain joins TRBV9 to TRBJ1-3; D gene uncertain. Germline values: CDR1 SGDLS, CDR2 YYNGEE. Trimming pared 4 bases from V and 0 bases from J, leaving 11 bases between. This CDR3 is 15 amino acids long. Written as DNA, the CDR3 is TGTGCCAGCAGCATTAGGGCACACTCTGGAAACACCATATATTTT. Encoded protein: CASSIRAHSGNTIYF.

The V and J genes are TRBV21-1 and TRBJ2-2; the table gives TRBD1 as D, unverified against the DNA. TRBV21-1 is listed as a pseudogene. The CDR3 totals 17 residues. The DNA for the CDR3 is TGTGCCAGCAGCAAATTCCCAGGTACAAGAAACACCGGGGAGCTGTTTTTT. Protein: CASSKFPGTRNTGELFF.

This clone was detected once. Other nucleotide sequences from this sample produce the same CDR3. J is TRBJ2-2 and V is TRBV5-1; TRBD1 might be the D (6 bases). In germline, CDR1 is SGHRS, CDR2 YFSETQ. The CDR3 spans 14 residues. The V end lost 3 bases, the J end lost 4 bases, and 10 bases lay between the germline ends. The DNA of the CDR3 is TGCGCCAGCAGCTCACAGGGTCCCACCGGGGAGCTGTTTTTT. Encoded protein: CASSSQGPTGELFF.

The chain links TRBV25-1 to TRBJ1-2; D not certain. Germline V gives CDR1 MGHDK, CDR2 SYGVNS. The CDR3 sequence is 16 residues long. Trimming took 2 bases from V and 4 from J, leaving 17 bases between them. CDR3 protein: CASSERLILGSYGYTF. The CDR3 nucleotides read TGTGCCAGCAGTGAACGACTTATACTGGGGAGCTATGGCTACACCTTC.

The V call is TRBV7-2, the J call TRBJ2-7; D not certain. With 7 bases removed from V and 6 bases from J, the gap between germline ends came to 13 bases. From germline, CDR1 is SGHTA and CDR2 FQGNSA. The CDR3 runs to 12 residues. The CDR3 spells CASNPMVGEQYF. DNA of the CDR3: TGTGCCAGCAACCCAATGGTGGGCGAGCAGTACTTC.

The chain recombines TRBV18 with TRBJ2-2; weak D call: TRBD1 (6 bases). Trimming took off 5 bases at V and 4 bases at J, with 11 bases between the two ends. The CDR3 has 14 residues. Germline CDR1 and CDR2: KGHSH and LQKENI. The chain's CDR3 is CASSKDRVTGELFF. CDR3 coding DNA: TGTGCCAGCTCAAAGGACAGAGTCACCGGGGAGCTGTTTTTT.

The rearrangement joins TRBV5-1 to TRBJ2-1; 10 positions agree with TRBD2. Germline-derived CDR1 and CDR2 are SGHRS and YFSETQ. With V trimmed by 3 bases and J by 8 bases, 14 bases remained unmatched. The CDR3 covers 17 residues. CDR3 region: CASSSGASGRGVDEQFF. The CDR3 coding sequence is TGCGCCAGCAGCTCGGGGGCTAGCGGGAGAGGGGTTGATGAGCAGTTCTTC.

The CDR3 loop reads CASREAGTDTQYF. CDR3 nucleotide sequence: TGTGCCAGCAGGGAAGCAGGCACAGATACGCAGTATTTT. This rearrangement joins TRBV11-3 to TRBJ2-3; D gene ambiguous. CDR1 is SGHNT, CDR2 YENEEA, per germline. Trimming pared 6 bases from V and 1 base from J, leaving 8 bases between. The CDR3 has 13 amino acids.

This clone appeared once. The rearrangement links TRBV11-2 to TRBJ2-1, with 7 bases fitting TRBD2. This CDR3 has 15 residues. The ends lost 5 bases at V and 4 bases at J; junction bases unmatched: 8. Germline V gene sequence: CDR1 SGHAT, CDR2 FQNNGV. CDR3 region: CASSEPTSSYNEQFF. The CDR3 DNA is TGTGCCAGCAGCGAACCGACTAGCAGTTACAATGAGCAGTTCTTC.

V is TRBV5-6 and J is TRBJ1-3; possibly TRBD1 for D (6 bases). V lost 2 bases, J lost 1 base, and 10 bases lay in between. The CDR3 covers 15 residues. The germline CDR1 and CDR2 sequences are SGHDT and YYEEEE. The CDR3 DNA follows: TGTGCCAGCAGCTTTCAGGGGAGGTCTGGAAACACCATATATTTT. Protein sequence: CASSFQGRSGNTIYF.

V and J are TRBV4-2 and TRBJ1-2; TRBD1 matches at 12 bases. V shed 1 base, J shed 8 bases, and the junction held 5 bases outside the gene matches. Germline CDR1 is LGHNA and CDR2 is YNFKEQ. There are 15 residues in the CDR3. Here the CDR3 reads CASSQAGTGGLGYTF. DNA of the CDR3: TGTGCCAGCAGCCAAGCAGGGACAGGGGGCCTGGGCTACACCTTC.

The V gene is TRBV7-6, the J gene TRBJ2-5, with TRBD1 as a possible D gene (6 bases). Germline values: CDR1 SGHVS, CDR2 FNYEAQ. The V end lost 9 bases, the J end lost 4 bases, and 12 bases lay between the germline ends. The CDR3 sequence is 12 residues long. The CDR3 is CASPQGSETQYF. CDR3 sequence (DNA): TGTGCCAGTCCGCAGGGGTCAGAGACCCAGTACTTC.

Concerning this clone: Other nucleotide sequences in the sample specify the same CDR3. The J gene is TRBJ2-1, the V gene TRBV25-1; 7 nucleotides align to TRBD2. V lost 7 bases and J lost 1; bases outside the gene matches: 4. Germline V CDR1 and CDR2: MGHDK, SYGVNS. The CDR3 covers 14 residues. The CDR3 here is CASTLGGSYNEQFF. CDR3 DNA: TGTGCCAGCACACTGGGGGGGTCCTACAATGAGCAGTTCTTC.

This rearrangement joins TRBV18 to TRBJ1-1; D is unresolved. Trimming shortened V by 3 bases and J by 5 bases, and 10 bases separated the two germline ends. CDR3 length: 13 amino acids. Germline V gene sequence: CDR1 KGHSH, CDR2 LQKENI. The CDR3 DNA sequence: TGTGCCAGCTCACCCCAGATCGGGACTGAAGCTTTCTTT. Its translation: CASSPQIGTEAFF.

This chain uses TRBV5-1 with TRBJ2-1; maybe TRBD2 (6 bases). CDR1 is SGHRS and CDR2 is YFSETQ in the germline V gene. The V end was cut by 2 bases, the J end by 10 bases, with 13 bases between. This CDR3 has 13 residues. CDR3 sequence (DNA): TGCGCCAGCAGCTTTTCGGGAGTAGAGGAGCAGTTCTTC. It translates to CASSFSGVEEQFF.

A single count supports this clone. The rearrangement joins TRBV5-1 to TRBJ2-7, with 10 bases identical to TRBD1. CDR3 length equals 14 residues. Germline CDR1 reads SGHRS; CDR2 reads YFSETQ. V dropped 2 bases and J dropped 5; count of bases not matched to a gene: 4. In DNA, the CDR3 is TGCGCCAGCAGCTTCGACAGGGGGCGTAACGAGCAGTACTTC. Translating it yields CASSFDRGRNEQYF.